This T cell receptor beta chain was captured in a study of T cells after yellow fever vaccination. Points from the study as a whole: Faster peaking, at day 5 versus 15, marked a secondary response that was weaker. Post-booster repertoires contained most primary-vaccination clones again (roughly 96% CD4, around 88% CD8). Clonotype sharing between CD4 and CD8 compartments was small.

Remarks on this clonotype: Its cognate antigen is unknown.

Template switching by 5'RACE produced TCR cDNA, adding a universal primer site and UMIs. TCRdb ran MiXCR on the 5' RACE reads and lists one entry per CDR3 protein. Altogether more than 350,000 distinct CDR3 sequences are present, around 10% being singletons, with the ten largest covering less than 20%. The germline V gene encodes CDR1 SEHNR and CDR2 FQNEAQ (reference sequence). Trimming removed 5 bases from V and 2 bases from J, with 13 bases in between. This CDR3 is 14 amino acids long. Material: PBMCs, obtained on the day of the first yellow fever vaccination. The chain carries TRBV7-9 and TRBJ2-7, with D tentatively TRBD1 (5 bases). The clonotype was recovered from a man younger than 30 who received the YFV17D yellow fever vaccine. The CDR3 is CASSRTQGPYEQYF. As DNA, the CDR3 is TGTGCCAGCAGCCGGACCCAGGGCCCCTACGAGCAGTACTTC.